Shown below are 10 T cell receptor beta chains from a single sample sequenced in a study of T cells expressing NK-cell markers. TCRdb reprocessed the 5' RACE reads and reports one entry per CDR3 protein, with no DNA. Its listing shows about 440,000 distinct CDR3 sequences. The sequenced sample was blood T cells: a sorted CD56 or NKG2C T cell subset, CD4+ or CD8+ T cells, or bulk PBMC T cells (not recorded which). The receptors here all came from a woman between 18 and 70 years old in good health.

The chain uses TRBV29-1 and TRBJ2-7. CDR3 length: 11 residues. Germline values: CDR1 SQVTM, CDR2 ANQGSEA. The CDR3: CSVGRAYEQYF.

The rearrangement links TRBV25-1 to TRBJ2-1; lacking DNA, the TRBD2 call made by TCRdb goes unchecked. The CDR3 runs to 20 residues. CDR1 is MGHDK, CDR2 SYGVNS, per germline. This chain's CDR3 is CASSVPLPDRSPGSYNEQFF.

The chain couples TRBV11-2 to TRBJ2-6; the TRBD1 assignment by TCRdb is unverifiable without DNA. CDR3 length equals 18 residues. Germline CDR1 SGHAT, CDR2 FQNNGV. The CDR3 region is CASSFMRGFNSGANVLTF.

V usage is TRBV19 and J usage is TRBJ2-1; lacking DNA, the TRBD1 call made by TCRdb goes unchecked. Germline lookup yields CDR1 LNHDA and CDR2 SQIVND (reference sequence). This CDR3 region has 15 residues. The CDR3 sequence is CASSTGTGGNNEQFF.

The chain links TRBV5-1 to TRBJ2-3; TCRdb's D call of TRBD2 is untestable without DNA. The CDR3 has 13 amino acids. Germline V CDR1 and CDR2: SGHRS, YFSETQ. The CDR3 protein is CASNWSGGGTQYF. Complete variable domain (other parts from reference TRBV5-1 and TRBJ2-3): KAGVTQTPRYLIKTRGQQVTLSCSPISGHRSVSWYQQTPGQGLQFLFEYFSETQRNKGNFPGRFSGRQFSNSRSEMNVSTLELGDSALYLCASNWSGGGTQYFGPGTRLTVL.

The genes are TRBV28 and TRBJ2-2; TCRdb picks TRBD1, but there is no DNA to check that call. The CDR3 extends over 19 amino acids. CDR1 and CDR2 (germline): MDHEN, SYDVKM. The CDR3 sequence: CASSLSGFRQGANTGELFF.

This chain's CDR3 is CASRGNEEAQETQYF. The genes are TRBV28 and TRBJ2-5. This CDR3 has 15 residues. Looked up from germline, CDR1 is MDHEN and CDR2 is SYDVKM.

The CDR3 here is CSVGSSQETQYF. The gene calls are TRBV29-1 and TRBJ2-5. The CDR3 spans 12 residues. The germline gives CDR1 SQVTM, CDR2 ANQGSEA.

The chain carries TRBV20-1 and TRBJ2-1; TCRdb gives TRBD1 as the D gene, but with no DNA this cannot be confirmed. The germline V gene encodes CDR1 DFQATT and CDR2 SNEGSKA (reference sequence). CDR3 length equals 14 residues. This chain's CDR3 is CSARDGGQGNEQFF.

The rearrangement links TRBV12-3 or TRBV12-4 to TRBJ2-3. The CDR3 runs 17 residues. The CDR3 protein is CASSLAGGGIVADTQYF.